A single TCR beta chain is shown here with its context. The CDR3 sequence is 15 residues long. Trimming took 7 bases from V and 4 from J, leaving 20 bases between them. From germline, CDR1 is SGHRS and CDR2 YFSETQ. The data were taken from a study of identifying expanded T cells in peripheral blood. The table came from immunoSEQ multiplex PCR; TCRdb's copy has only in-frame clones and leaves some out. Of tens of thousands of clones listed, approximately 91% are singletons. The sequence was obtained from a person aged 18 to 70 in good health. This chain links TRBV5-1 with TRBJ2-5; D uncertain. The sample comprised blood. The CDR3 coding sequence is TGCGCCAGCTCCGACCAGCCCCCCCCGGGAGAGACCCAGTACTTC. This codes for CASSDQPPPGETQYF.